Sequencing of this T cell receptor beta chain was carried out in a study of cytomegalovirus exposure and HLA in healthy donors. With respect to this clone: Antigen specificity is unknown.

Whole-study findings and limits: The authors reported that TCR beta sequences could predict HLA-A and HLA-B alleles. These predictions were accurate for most subjects in the first cohort. Per a later analysis, roughly 17,000 TCR beta sequences showed association with HLA alleles at 0.05 false discovery rate. In a later analysis, CMV-associated beta chains were mostly HLA-associated, it appeared.

The PCR contained 60 Vbeta and 13 Jbeta primers. Method: immunoSEQ multiplex PCR; TCRdb's copy keeps in-frame clones and lacks some. Seen here are under 120,000 clones, around two thirds observed once, and the top ten hold 2.6%. Source material: PBMCs. The sequence derives from a man aged 45-65 years in good health and CMV-seropositive.

The CDR3 loop is CASRAGVDEKLFF. CDR3 bases: TGTGCCAGCAGGGCAGGGGTGGATGAAAAACTGTTTTTT. The rearrangement joins TRBV9 to TRBJ1-4; TRBD1 is a possible D gene (6 bases). The CDR3 extends over 13 amino acids. Trimming left V 5 bases short and J 6 bases short, with 11 bases between. From germline, CDR1 is SGDLS and CDR2 YYNGEE.